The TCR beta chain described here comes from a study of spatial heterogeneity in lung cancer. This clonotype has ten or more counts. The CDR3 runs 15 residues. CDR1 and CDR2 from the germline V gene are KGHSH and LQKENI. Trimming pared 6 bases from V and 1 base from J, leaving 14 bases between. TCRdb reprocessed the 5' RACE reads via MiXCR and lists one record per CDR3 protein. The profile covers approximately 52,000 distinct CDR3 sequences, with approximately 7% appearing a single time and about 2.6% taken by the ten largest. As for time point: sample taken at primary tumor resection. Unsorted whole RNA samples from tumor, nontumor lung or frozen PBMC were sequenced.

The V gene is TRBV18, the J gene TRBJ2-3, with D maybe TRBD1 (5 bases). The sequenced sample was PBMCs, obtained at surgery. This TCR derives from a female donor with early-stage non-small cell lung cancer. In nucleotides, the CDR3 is TGTGCCAGCTCGGTCCTGCAGGGTCGCACAGATACGCAGTATTTT. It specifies CASSVLQGRTDTQYF.